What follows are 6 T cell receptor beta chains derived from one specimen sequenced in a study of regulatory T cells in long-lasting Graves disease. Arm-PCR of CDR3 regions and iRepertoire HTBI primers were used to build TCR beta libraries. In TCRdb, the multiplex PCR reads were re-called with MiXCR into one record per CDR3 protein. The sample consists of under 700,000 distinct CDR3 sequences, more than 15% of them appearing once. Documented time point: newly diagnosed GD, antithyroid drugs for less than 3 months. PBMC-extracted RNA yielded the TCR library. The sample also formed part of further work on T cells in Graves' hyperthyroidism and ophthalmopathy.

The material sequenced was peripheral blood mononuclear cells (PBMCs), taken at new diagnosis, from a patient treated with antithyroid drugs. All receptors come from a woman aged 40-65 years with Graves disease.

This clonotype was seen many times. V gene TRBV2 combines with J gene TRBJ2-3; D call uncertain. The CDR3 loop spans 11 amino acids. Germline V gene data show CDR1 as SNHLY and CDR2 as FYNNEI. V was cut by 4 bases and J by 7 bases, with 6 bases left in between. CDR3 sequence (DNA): TGTGCCAGCAGTGTAGAGTATACGCAGTATTTT. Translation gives CASSVEYTQYF.

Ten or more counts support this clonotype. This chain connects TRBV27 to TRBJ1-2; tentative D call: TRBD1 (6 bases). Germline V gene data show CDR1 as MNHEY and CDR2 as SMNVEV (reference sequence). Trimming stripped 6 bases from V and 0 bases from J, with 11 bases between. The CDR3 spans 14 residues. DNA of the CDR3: TGTGCCAGCAGACCGCAGGGGCCTAACTATGGCTACACCTTC. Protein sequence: CASRPQGPNYGYTF.

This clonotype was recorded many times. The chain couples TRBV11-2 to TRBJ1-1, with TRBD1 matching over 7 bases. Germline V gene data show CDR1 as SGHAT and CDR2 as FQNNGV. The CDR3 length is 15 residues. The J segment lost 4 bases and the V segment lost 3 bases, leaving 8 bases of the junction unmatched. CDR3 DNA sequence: TGTGCCAGCAGCTTGGTGACAGGGATGGGCACTGAAGCTTTCTTT. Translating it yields CASSLVTGMGTEAFF. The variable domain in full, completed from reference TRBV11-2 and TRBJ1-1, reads EAGVAQSPRYKIIEKRQSVAFWCNPISGHATLYWYQQILGQGPKLLIQFQNNGVVDDSQLPKDRFSAERLKGVDSTLKIQPAKLEDSAVYLCASSLVTGMGTEAFFGQGTRLTVV.

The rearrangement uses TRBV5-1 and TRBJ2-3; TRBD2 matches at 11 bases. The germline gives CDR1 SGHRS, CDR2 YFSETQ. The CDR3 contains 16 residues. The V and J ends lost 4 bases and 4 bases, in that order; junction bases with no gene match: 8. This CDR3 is CASSTGLAGGSDTQYF. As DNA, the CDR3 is TGCGCCAGCAGCACCGGACTAGCGGGCGGATCAGATACGCAGTATTTT.

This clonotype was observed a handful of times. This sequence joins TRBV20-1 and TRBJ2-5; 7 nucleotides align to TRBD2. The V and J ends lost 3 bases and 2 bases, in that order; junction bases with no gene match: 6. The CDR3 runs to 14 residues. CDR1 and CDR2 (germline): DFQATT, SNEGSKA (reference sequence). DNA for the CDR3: TGCAGTGCTAGCGTGGGAGGGAAGCAAGAGACCCAGTACTTC. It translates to CSASVGGKQETQYF.

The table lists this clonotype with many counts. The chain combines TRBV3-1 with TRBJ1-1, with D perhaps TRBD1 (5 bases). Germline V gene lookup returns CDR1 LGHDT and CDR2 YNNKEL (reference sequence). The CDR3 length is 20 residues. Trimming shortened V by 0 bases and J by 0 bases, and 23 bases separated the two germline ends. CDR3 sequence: CASSQEAPVGVREMNTEAFF. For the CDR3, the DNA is TGTGCCAGCAGCCAAGAGGCCCCTGTGGGGGTAAGAGAGATGAACACTGAAGCTTTCTTT.